The T cell receptor (beta chain) described here comes from a study of cytomegalovirus exposure and HLA in healthy donors. At the level of the study: The same platform was used for the 120 validation repertoires and the roughly 640 first-cohort repertoires, a later analysis reported.

Findings and limits, study-wide: Per published reports, the classifier diagnosed cytomegalovirus status with high specificity and sensitivity.

Sequenced by immunoSEQ multiplex PCR; TCRdb stores in-frame clones only, minus some. Of 71,000 or so clones in the sample, over 85% were seen once. About this clone: Its antigen is not known.

Germline lookup yields CDR1 MNHEY and CDR2 SVGAGI. The CDR3 loop spans 13 amino acids. V lost 6 bases, J lost 4 bases, and 6 bases stayed unmatched. This receptor was obtained from a man aged 18 to 30 in good health and CMV-seropositive. Source material: PBMCs. The chain joins TRBV6-5 to TRBJ2-7; 7 bases agree with TRBD1. The CDR3, as DNA: TGTGCCAGCAGCTGGGGACAGAGATACGAGCAGTACTTC. It yields the protein CASSWGQRYEQYF.